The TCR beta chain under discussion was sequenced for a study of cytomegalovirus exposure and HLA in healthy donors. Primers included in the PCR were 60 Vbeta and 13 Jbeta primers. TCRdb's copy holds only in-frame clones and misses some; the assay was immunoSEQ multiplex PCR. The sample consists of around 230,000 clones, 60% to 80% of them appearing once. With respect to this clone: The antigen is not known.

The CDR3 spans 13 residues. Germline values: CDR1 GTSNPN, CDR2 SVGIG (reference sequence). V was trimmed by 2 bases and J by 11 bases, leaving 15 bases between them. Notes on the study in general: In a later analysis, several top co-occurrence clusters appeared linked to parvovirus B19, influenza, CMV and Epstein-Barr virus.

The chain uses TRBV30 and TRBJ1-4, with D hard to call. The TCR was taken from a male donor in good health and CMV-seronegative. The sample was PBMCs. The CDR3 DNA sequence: TGTGCCTGGAGTACAGAGAGTATTTATAAACTGTTTTTT. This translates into CAWSTESIYKLFF.